The following is a T cell receptor beta chain sequence with its context. V trimming: 3 bases; J trimming: 7 bases; junction bases outside the gene matches: 19. CDR1 is KGHDR, CDR2 SFDVKD, per germline. This CDR3 has 18 residues. This sample is drawn from a study of control samples from healthy donors and cancer patients. Sequencing used immunoSEQ multiplex PCR; TCRdb keeps in-frame clones, though not all of them. The sample contains 100,000 or so clones, roughly 92% of which appear only once. The chain combines TRBV24-1 with TRBJ1-2, with 7 bases aligning to TRBD1. The sample comprised blood. This clonotype originated in a woman aged 30 to 39 in good health. CDR3 bases: TGTGCCACCAGTGATCCTACCCCCCAGACAGGGCAGCACTCTGGCTACACCTTC. This encodes CATSDPTPQTGQHSGYTF.